Listed below are T cell receptor beta chains from one sample, sequenced in a study of shared clonotypes between healthy human individuals. The repertoire was sequenced with immunoSEQ multiplex PCR; TCRdb's copy has only in-frame clones and lacks some. The sample records around 1.4 million clones, just under 99% being singletons. The sequenced sample consisted of naive CD4+ T cells sorted from blood. The receptors here all came from a young man in good health. The CDR3 runs from the conserved cysteine through the conserved F or W. Fields, in order: D gene, clone size, CDR3 length, V gene, J gene, CDR3 DNA, CDR3 protein. The D gene is left open where the match is weak. Clone size is shown for a subset of rows, as once, few, many or a class of expanded clone.

d_gene: TRBD2
abundance: once
len: 15
v_gene: TRBV6-4
j_gene: TRBJ2-3
CDR3nt: TGTGCCAGCAGTCGGATAGCGGGAGGCACAGATACGCAGTATTTT
CDR3aa: CASSRIAGGTDTQYF

d_gene: TRBD1
abundance: .
len: 16
v_gene: TRBV6-1
j_gene: TRBJ2-7
CDR3nt: TGTGCCAGCAGTGAACGCCCACAGGGGGTAGAAAACGAGCAGTACTTC
CDR3aa: CASSERPQGVENEQYF

d_gene: TRBD1
abundance: .
len: 20
v_gene: TRBV29-1
j_gene: TRBJ2-2
CDR3nt: TGCAGCGTTGAAGATCGGGTTCGTGGTCCCGGGACAGGGAACACCGGGGAGCTGTTTTTT
CDR3aa: CSVEDRVRGPGTGNTGELFF

d_gene: TRBD1
abundance: .
len: 14
v_gene: TRBV5-1
j_gene: TRBJ2-7
CDR3nt: TGCGCCAGCAGCTCGGACAGGGGGGGCTACGAGCAGTACTTC
CDR3aa: CASSSDRGGYEQYF

d_gene: .
abundance: .
len: 15
v_gene: TRBV14
j_gene: TRBJ1-3
CDR3nt: TGTGCCAGCAAGATAATAGCGGGAGGTACAAACACCATATATTTT
CDR3aa: CASKIIAGGTNTIYF

d_gene: TRBD1
abundance: .
len: 17
v_gene: TRBV7-9
j_gene: TRBJ2-7
CDR3nt: TGTGCCAGCAGCTCCATGGGGAGCAGGGGGAACTCCTACGAGCAGTACTTC
CDR3aa: CASSSMGSRGNSYEQYF

d_gene: .
abundance: once
len: 11
v_gene: TRBV7-9
j_gene: TRBJ2-1
CDR3nt: TGTGCCAGCAGCCCTCCCAATGAGCAGTTCTTC
CDR3aa: CASSPPNEQFF

d_gene: .
abundance: once
len: 16
v_gene: TRBV5-4
j_gene: TRBJ2-1
CDR3nt: TGTGCCAGCAGCTCCCGATTAATAGGCGGTTACAATGAGCAGTTCTTC
CDR3aa: CASSSRLIGGYNEQFF

d_gene: .
abundance: .
len: 15
v_gene: TRBV6-1
j_gene: TRBJ2-7
CDR3nt: TGTGCCAGCAGTGAAACTGCTTCGAGGAGCCACGAGCAGTACTTC
CDR3aa: CASSETASRSHEQYF

d_gene: TRBD2
abundance: .
len: 17
v_gene: TRBV5-5
j_gene: TRBJ2-2
CDR3nt: TGTGCCAGCAGCCCGCTTGGGGCTAGCGGATACACCGGGGAGCTGTTTTTT
CDR3aa: CASSPLGASGYTGELFF

d_gene: TRBD2
abundance: .
len: 15
v_gene: TRBV5-1
j_gene: TRBJ2-7
CDR3nt: TGCGCCAGCAGCTTGGATGCGACTAGCGGCTACGAGCAGTACTTC
CDR3aa: CASSLDATSGYEQYF

d_gene: .
abundance: .
len: 14
v_gene: TRBV19
j_gene: TRBJ2-7
CDR3nt: TGTGCCAGCTCCCGGGACGGAAATTATTACGAGCAGTACTTC
CDR3aa: CASSRDGNYYEQYF

d_gene: TRBD2
abundance: .
len: 16
v_gene: TRBV5-6
j_gene: TRBJ2-5
CDR3nt: TGTGCCAGCAGCCCACGCACTAGCGGGTTCAGGGAGACCCAGTACTTC
CDR3aa: CASSPRTSGFRETQYF

d_gene: .
abundance: .
len: 13
v_gene: TRBV7-9
j_gene: TRBJ1-2
CDR3nt: TGTGCCAGCAGCCCACAAACGGCAGGAGGCTACACCTTC
CDR3aa: CASSPQTAGGYTF

d_gene: .
abundance: .
len: 13
v_gene: TRBV18
j_gene: TRBJ1-2
CDR3nt: TGTGCCAGCTCACCAAAGAGGGATTATGGCTACACCTTC
CDR3aa: CASSPKRDYGYTF

d_gene: TRBD2
abundance: .
len: 17
v_gene: TRBV11-2
j_gene: TRBJ2-7
CDR3nt: TGTGCCAGCAGCTTCGAGACTAGCGGGAGATTTCCCTACGAGCAGTACTTC
CDR3aa: CASSFETSGRFPYEQYF

d_gene: TRBD2
abundance: .
len: 16
v_gene: TRBV27
j_gene: TRBJ2-3
CDR3nt: TGTGCCAGCAGTTTTATTGGACTAGCGGGAGCAGATACGCAGTATTTT
CDR3aa: CASSFIGLAGADTQYF

d_gene: .
abundance: .
len: 15
v_gene: TRBV28
j_gene: TRBJ2-4
CDR3nt: TGTGCCAGCAGTCCACAAGGAGGGGTCAGAAACATTCAGTACTTC
CDR3aa: CASSPQGGVRNIQYF

d_gene: TRBD2
abundance: .
len: 14
v_gene: TRBV29-1
j_gene: TRBJ2-1
CDR3nt: TGCAGCTTCCGATGGCTAGCGGGACCCAATGAGCAGTTCTTC
CDR3aa: CSFRWLAGPNEQFF

d_gene: .
abundance: .
len: 14
v_gene: TRBV4-3
j_gene: TRBJ1-3
CDR3nt: TGCGCCAGCAGCCAAGGGGGGCCTGGAAACACCATATATTTT
CDR3aa: CASSQGGPGNTIYF

d_gene: .
abundance: .
len: 16
v_gene: TRBV6-6
j_gene: TRBJ2-7
CDR3nt: TGTGCCAGCAGTCCGCACCCCACGGGAGAGTCCTACGAGCAGTACTTC
CDR3aa: CASSPHPTGESYEQYF

d_gene: .
abundance: .
len: 15
v_gene: TRBV28
j_gene: TRBJ1-5
CDR3nt: TGTGCCAGCAGTTTAGGGGCCTCGGGCAATCAGCCCCAGCATTTT
CDR3aa: CASSLGASGNQPQHF

d_gene: TRBD2
abundance: once
len: 18
v_gene: TRBV7-3
j_gene: TRBJ2-7
CDR3nt: TGTGCCAGCAGCTTATTCCCCGTGGGAGCGGGAGGGACCTACGAGCAGTACTTC
CDR3aa: CASSLFPVGAGGTYEQYF

d_gene: .
abundance: .
len: 14
v_gene: TRBV10-3
j_gene: TRBJ2-7
CDR3nt: TGTGCCGCACAGCCCGGCAAAGCGTCCTACGAGCAGTACTTC
CDR3aa: CAAQPGKASYEQYF

d_gene: .
abundance: once
len: 14
v_gene: TRBV18
j_gene: TRBJ2-5
CDR3nt: TGTGCCAGCTCACCCCCAGGAGGGGGTGAGACCCAGTACTTC
CDR3aa: CASSPPGGGETQYF

d_gene: TRBD2
abundance: .
len: 16
v_gene: TRBV15
j_gene: TRBJ2-3
CDR3nt: TGTGCCACCAGCAGAGAGCGAGCGGGGACCACAGATACGCAGTATTTT
CDR3aa: CATSRERAGTTDTQYF

d_gene: TRBD1
abundance: .
len: 13
v_gene: TRBV6-1
j_gene: TRBJ2-7
CDR3nt: TGTGCCAGCAGGAACAGGGGGAGCTTCGAGCAGTACTTC
CDR3aa: CASRNRGSFEQYF

d_gene: .
abundance: .
len: 14
v_gene: TRBV30
j_gene: TRBJ2-2
CDR3nt: TGTGCCTGGAGTATGGCAGGGGACACCGGGGAGCTGTTTTTT
CDR3aa: CAWSMAGDTGELFF

d_gene: .
abundance: .
len: 13
v_gene: TRBV5-1
j_gene: TRBJ2-2
CDR3nt: TGCGCCAGCAGCTTGGACAGGCCCGGGGAGCTGTTTTTT
CDR3aa: CASSLDRPGELFF

d_gene: TRBD1
abundance: .
len: 14
v_gene: TRBV5-1
j_gene: TRBJ2-7
CDR3nt: TGCGCCAGCAGCTTCCTCGGGACAGCAGACGAGCAGTACTTC
CDR3aa: CASSFLGTADEQYF

d_gene: TRBD2
abundance: once
len: 15
v_gene: TRBV9
j_gene: TRBJ2-7
CDR3nt: TGTGCCAGCAGCGCTGGGACTAGCGGTTCCTACGAGCAGTACTTC
CDR3aa: CASSAGTSGSYEQYF